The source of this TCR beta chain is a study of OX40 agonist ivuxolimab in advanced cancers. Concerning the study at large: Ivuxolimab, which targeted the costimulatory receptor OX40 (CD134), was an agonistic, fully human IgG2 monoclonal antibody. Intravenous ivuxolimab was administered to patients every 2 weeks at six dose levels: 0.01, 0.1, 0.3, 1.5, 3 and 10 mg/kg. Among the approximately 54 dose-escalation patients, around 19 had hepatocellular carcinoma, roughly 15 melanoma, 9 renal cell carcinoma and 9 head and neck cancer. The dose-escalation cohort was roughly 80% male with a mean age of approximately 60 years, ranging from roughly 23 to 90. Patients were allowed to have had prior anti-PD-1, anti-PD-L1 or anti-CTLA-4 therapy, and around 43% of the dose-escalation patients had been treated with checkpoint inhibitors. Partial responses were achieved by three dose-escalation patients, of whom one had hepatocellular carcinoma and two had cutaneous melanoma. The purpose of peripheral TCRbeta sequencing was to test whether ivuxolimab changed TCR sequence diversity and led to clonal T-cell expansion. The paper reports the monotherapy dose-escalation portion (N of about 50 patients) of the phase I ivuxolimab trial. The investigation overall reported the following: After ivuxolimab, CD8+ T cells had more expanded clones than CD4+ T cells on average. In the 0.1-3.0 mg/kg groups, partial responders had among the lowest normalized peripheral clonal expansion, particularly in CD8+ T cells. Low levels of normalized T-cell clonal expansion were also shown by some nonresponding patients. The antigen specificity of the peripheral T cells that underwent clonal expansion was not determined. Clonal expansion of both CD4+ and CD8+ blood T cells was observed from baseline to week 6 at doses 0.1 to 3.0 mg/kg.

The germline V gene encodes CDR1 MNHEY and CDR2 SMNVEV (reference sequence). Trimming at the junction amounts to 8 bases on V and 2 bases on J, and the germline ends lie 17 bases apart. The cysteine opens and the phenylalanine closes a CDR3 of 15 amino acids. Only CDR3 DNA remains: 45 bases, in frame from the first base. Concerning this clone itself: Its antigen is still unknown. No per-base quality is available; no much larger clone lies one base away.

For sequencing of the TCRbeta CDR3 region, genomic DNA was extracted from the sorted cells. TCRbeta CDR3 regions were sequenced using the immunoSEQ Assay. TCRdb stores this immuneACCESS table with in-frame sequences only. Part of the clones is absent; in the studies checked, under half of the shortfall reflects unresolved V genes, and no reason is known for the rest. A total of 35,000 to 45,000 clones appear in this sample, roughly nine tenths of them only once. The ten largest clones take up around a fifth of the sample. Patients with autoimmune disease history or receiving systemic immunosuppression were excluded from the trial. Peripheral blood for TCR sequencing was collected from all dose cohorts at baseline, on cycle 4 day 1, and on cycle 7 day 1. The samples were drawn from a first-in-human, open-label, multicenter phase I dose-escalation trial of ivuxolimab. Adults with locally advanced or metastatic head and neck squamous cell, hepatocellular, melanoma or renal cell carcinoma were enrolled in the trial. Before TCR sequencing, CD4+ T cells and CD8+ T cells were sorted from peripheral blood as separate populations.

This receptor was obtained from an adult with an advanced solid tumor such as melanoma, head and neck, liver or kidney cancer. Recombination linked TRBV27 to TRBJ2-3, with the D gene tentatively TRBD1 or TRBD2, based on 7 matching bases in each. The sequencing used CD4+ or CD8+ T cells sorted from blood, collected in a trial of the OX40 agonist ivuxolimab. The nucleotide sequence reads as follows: TGTGCCAGCGGGGCAGGGGGGGGATACACAGATACGCAGTATTTT. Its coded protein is CASGAGGGYTDTQYF.